The 26 T cell receptor beta chains in this list originate from one sample, sequenced in a study of T-cell memory formation after mild COVID-19. TCRdb fed the 5' RACE reads into MiXCR, producing one record per CDR3 protein. The data show about 390,000 distinct CDR3 sequences, with roughly 15% seen just once and about 22% held by the top ten. Sequenced sample: PBMCs or a T cell subset sorted from them (not recorded which). Source of these receptors: a man in his late teens or twenties who had mild COVID-19 (a few samples of this study predate the infection). Cell type and time point are not known.

The chain carries TRBV19 and TRBJ2-3, with 7 bases identical to TRBD2. Germline V gives CDR1 LNHDA, CDR2 SQIVND (reference sequence). J was trimmed by 1 base and V by 6 bases; bases with no gene match: 4. This CDR3 comprises 14 residues. The CDR3 nucleotides are TGTGCCAGTAGCGTGGGACTACGCACAGATACGCAGTATTTT. Translated: CASSVGLRTDTQYF.

This clonotype turned up a few times. The chain is built from TRBV7-9 and TRBJ1-2, with 8 nucleotides matching TRBD1. V lost 1 base, J lost 4 bases, and 5 bases stayed unmatched. This CDR3 region has 15 residues. Germline CDR1 reads SEHNR; CDR2 reads FQNEAQ (reference sequence). The CDR3 DNA sequence: TGTGCCAGCAGCTTAGAACACACAGGGGGCTATGGCTACACCTTC. It encodes CASSLEHTGGYGYTF.

The rearrangement links TRBV29-1 to TRBJ2-7; perhaps TRBD1 as D (6 bases). Trimming shortened V by 5 bases and J by 8 bases, and 16 bases separated the two germline ends. Germline V lookup: CDR1 SQVTM, CDR2 ANQGSEA. The length of the CDR3 is 12 residues. The CDR3 loop reads CSVRLDSTKQYV. DNA for the CDR3: TGCAGCGTTCGCCTGGACAGTACGAAGCAGTACGTC.

This clonotype turned up a few times. J is TRBJ1-1 and V is TRBV6-1; tentatively, D is TRBD1 (6 bases). The germline CDR1 and CDR2 sequences are MNHNS and SASEGT. CDR3 length equals 13 residues. The ends were cut back, 10 bases at V and 10 bases at J, with 22 bases in the middle. In DNA form, the CDR3 reads TGTGCCAACCGGGGTCCAGGGGTGATTGGAGCTTTCTTT. Residues: CANRGPGVIGAFF.

The genes are TRBV12-3 or TRBV12-4 and TRBJ2-7, with TRBD1 as a possible D gene (6 bases). The ends were cut back, 6 bases at V and 9 bases at J, with 12 bases in the middle. The CDR3 covers 11 residues. The chain's CDR3 is CASRQGSRQYF. For the CDR3, the DNA is TGTGCCAGCAGACAGGGATCGAGGCAGTACTTC.

The chain employs TRBV7-6 and TRBJ2-5; tentative D call: TRBD1 (6 bases). CDR1 SGHVS and CDR2 FNYEAQ come from the germline V gene. Trimming removed 8 bases from V and 4 bases from J, with 14 bases in between. The CDR3 runs to 13 residues. The DNA for the CDR3 is TGTGCCAGCGGGCAGGGGTGGTCAGAGACCCAGTACTTC. Its protein product is CASGQGWSETQYF.

The chain employs TRBV12-3 or TRBV12-4 and TRBJ1-3; TRBD1 agrees at 7 bases. V dropped 3 bases and J dropped 3; count of bases not matched to a gene: 5. The CDR3 length is 15 residues. In nucleotides, the CDR3 is TGTGCCAGCAGTTTGGGACAGAGTGATGGAAACACCATATATTTT. Its translation: CASSLGQSDGNTIYF.

The CDR3 DNA reads as TGTGCCAGCATCCCCGGGCTGGGGGCCGGGGAGCTGTTTTTT. As protein: CASIPGLGAGELFF. The J gene is TRBJ2-2, the V gene TRBV7-9; D possibly matches TRBD1 or TRBD2 (5 bases each). Trimming shortened V by 7 bases and J by 6 bases, and 15 bases separated the two germline ends. Germline V gene lookup returns CDR1 SEHNR and CDR2 FQNEAQ (reference sequence). There are 14 residues in the CDR3.

The rearrangement links TRBV7-9 to TRBJ1-5, with D unclear. Trimming shortened V by 5 bases and J by 0 bases, and 11 bases separated the two germline ends. The CDR3 has 15 residues. Germline CDR1 is SEHNR and CDR2 is FQNEAQ (reference sequence). CDR3 loop: CASSADIISNQPQHF. DNA for the CDR3: TGTGCCAGCAGCGCAGACATCATTAGCAATCAGCCCCAGCATTTT.

In its sample, this clonotype was seen a few times. The chain has TRBV7-8 and TRBJ1-6; D is undetermined. Germline-derived CDR1 and CDR2 are SGHVS and FQNEAQ. CDR3 length: 15 amino acids. V lost 2 bases, J lost 6 bases, and 11 bases lay in between. CDR3 in DNA: TGTGCCAGCAGCTTACGCTACGGGGTTAATTCACCCCTCCACTTT. Protein product: CASSLRYGVNSPLHF.

Here the CDR3 DNA reads TGTGCCAGCAGTGACCGGACAGGGGCCGTCGGTTCACCCCTCCACTTT. Amino acid sequence: CASSDRTGAVGSPLHF. The rearrangement joins TRBV6-5 to TRBJ1-6; 9 nucleotides align to TRBD1. J lost 9 bases, V lost 5 bases, and 11 bases had no gene match. The CDR3 is 16 residues long. Germline CDR1 reads MNHEY; CDR2 reads SVGAGI.

This clonotype was observed a few times. This rearrangement joins TRBV7-9 to TRBJ2-4; 8 bases fit TRBD1. V trimming: 5 bases; J trimming: 0 bases; junction bases outside the gene matches: 15. This CDR3 region has 19 residues. Germline CDR1 and CDR2: SEHNR and FQNEAQ (reference sequence). In DNA form, the CDR3 reads TGTGCCAGCAGCCCTCGACAGGGGATTGGACTTTTAGCCAAAAACATTCAGTACTTC. It encodes CASSPRQGIGLLAKNIQYF.

This chain uses TRBV7-2 with TRBJ2-1, with 7 bases fitting TRBD2. CDR1 and CDR2 (germline): SGHTA, FQGNSA. CDR3 length: 13 amino acids. The ends lost 5 bases at V and 6 bases at J; junction bases unmatched: 4. CDR3 protein: CASSEGGSNEQFF. CDR3 nucleotides: TGTGCCAGCAGCGAGGGCGGGAGCAATGAGCAGTTCTTC.

The gene calls are TRBV6-4 and TRBJ2-3; possibly TRBD1 for D (6 bases). Between the trimmed V and J ends, which lost 11 bases and 3 bases, there was a span of 15 bases. The CDR3 consists of 13 residues. Germline loops: CDR1 MRHNA, CDR2 SNTAGT. The CDR3 nucleotides read TGTGCCCCAGGGGCAGGGCTGACAGATACGCAGTATTTT. This translates into CAPGAGLTDTQYF.

This sequence joins TRBV7-9 and TRBJ2-1; D remains ambiguous. V was pared by 3 bases and J by 4 bases, with 10 bases between. CDR1 is SEHNR and CDR2 is FQNEAQ in the germline V gene (reference sequence). The CDR3 is made up of 14 amino acids. The DNA for the CDR3 is TGTGCCAGCAGCTTCTCTACAGCTTACAATGAGCAGTTCTTC. Its protein is CASSFSTAYNEQFF.

This clonotype was found a few times. CDR3 amino acids: CASSLRSSYEQYF. For the CDR3, the DNA is TGTGCCAGCAGCTTAAGGAGCTCCTACGAGCAGTACTTC. The chain carries TRBV11-3 and TRBJ2-7; D is unresolved. CDR1 SGHNT and CDR2 YENEEA come from the germline V gene. CDR3 length equals 13 residues. The ends were cut back, 2 bases at V and 0 bases at J, with 5 bases in the middle.

The chain carries TRBV2 and TRBJ2-3, with TRBD2 matching over 11 bases. Germline V gene sequence: CDR1 SNHLY, CDR2 FYNNEI. The ends lost 6 bases at V and 7 bases at J; junction bases unmatched: 6. This CDR3 is built from 14 residues. This chain's CDR3 is CASRVSSGGYTQYF. CDR3 nucleotide sequence: TGTGCCAGCAGGGTCTCTAGCGGGGGGTATACGCAGTATTTT.

The V call is TRBV4-1, the J call TRBJ1-6, with a weak D call TRBD1 (5 bases). Per the germline V gene, CDR1 is MGHRA and CDR2 is YSYEKL. The CDR3 has 17 amino acids. V was cut by 0 bases and J by 0 bases, with 9 bases left in between. The CDR3 nucleotides read TGCGCCAGCAGCCAAGATCGACAGAGCTCCTATAATTCACCCCTCCACTTT. Protein sequence: CASSQDRQSSYNSPLHF.

This chain connects TRBV20-1 to TRBJ1-2; D not resolved. Trimming pared 6 bases from V and 4 bases from J, leaving 12 bases between. Germline assignment: CDR1 DFQATT and CDR2 SNEGSKA (reference sequence). This CDR3 is 12 amino acids long. The CDR3 sequence: CSAAGTSYGYTF. The CDR3 nucleotides are TGCAGTGCCGCAGGAACTTCCTATGGCTACACCTTC.

V and J are TRBV18 and TRBJ2-7; 7 bases match TRBD2. This CDR3 has 16 residues. Per the germline V gene, CDR1 is KGHSH and CDR2 is LQKENI. V was clipped by 3 bases and J by 4 bases; unmatched bases: 12. The CDR3 region is CASSPPRGGTLYEQYF. In DNA, the CDR3 is TGTGCCAGCTCACCCCCCCGGGGAGGGACGTTATACGAGCAGTACTTC.

This clonotype occurred a few times. The rearrangement joins TRBV6-2 or TRBV6-3 to TRBJ2-7; D possibly corresponds to TRBD1 (6 bases). V was trimmed by 0 bases and J by 2 bases, leaving 14 bases between them. Germline-derived CDR1 and CDR2 are MNHEY and SVGEGT. The CDR3 consists of 16 residues. The CDR3 nucleotides read TGTGCCAGCAGTTACTCCCTAAAAAGACAGGCCTACGAGCAGTACTTC. The encoded protein is CASSYSLKRQAYEQYF.

CDR3 nucleotide sequence: TGTGCCAGCAGCTACGACGGGACACCTTATGGCTACACCTTC. Translated, it gives CASSYDGTPYGYTF. The chain carries TRBV9 and TRBJ1-2; TRBD1 might be the D (6 bases). Germline values: CDR1 SGDLS, CDR2 YYNGEE. CDR3 length equals 14 residues. V gave up 4 bases and J gave up 5 bases, with 15 bases separating them.

This rearrangement joins TRBV4-3 to TRBJ2-1; no firm D call. Germline CDR1 LGHNA, CDR2 YSLEER. The V end was cut by 3 bases, the J end by 5 bases, with 8 bases between. The CDR3 runs to 13 residues. The CDR3 DNA sequence: TGCGCCAGCAGCCATGGTAGCAACAATGAGCAGTTCTTC. This sequence encodes CASSHGSNNEQFF.

The chain carries TRBV7-9 and TRBJ2-3, with 9 positions matching TRBD2. V gave up 1 base and J gave up 5 bases; unmatched junction bases: 7. Germline V CDR1 and CDR2: SEHNR, FQNEAQ (reference sequence). The CDR3 is made up of 16 amino acids. In DNA form, the CDR3 reads TGTGCCAGCAGCTTAGTTCTGGCGGGGGGGCAAGATACGCAGTATTTT. The encoded protein is CASSLVLAGGQDTQYF.

The chain is built from TRBV20-1 and TRBJ2-7; TRBD1 agrees at 9 bases. CDR1 DFQATT and CDR2 SNEGSKA come from the germline V gene (reference sequence). The V segment lost 5 bases and the J segment 3 bases; nucleotides outside the gene matches: 5. The CDR3 extends over 13 amino acids. CDR3 in DNA: TGCAGTGCTGAGGGACAGGGTCACTACGAGCAGTACGTC. Its translation: CSAEGQGHYEQYV.

This clonotype appeared a few times. Germline and junction disagree at one end, which may indicate a read error. The chain carries TRBV13 and TRBJ2-1, with 13 bases lining up with TRBD2. The CDR3 contains 15 residues. Per germline, CDR1 PRHDT and CDR2 FYEKMQ (reference sequence). CDR3 protein: CASSPKTSGGYEQLF. The CDR3 nucleotides are TGTGCCAGCAGCCCCAAGACTAGCGGGGGGTATGAGCAGTTATTC. Complete variable domain (other parts from reference TRBV13 and TRBJ2-1): AAGVIQSPRHLIKEKRETATLKCYPIPRHDTVYWYQQGPGQDPQFLISFYEKMQSDKGSIPDRFSAQQFSDYHSELNMSSLELGDSALYFCASSPKTSGGYEQLFGPGTRLTVL.